This note documents a single TCR beta chain sequence. The antigen is unknown. The source of the sample is a study of shared clonotypes between healthy human individuals. Study at large: CD4 naive and CD4 memory each took three plates per donor, while CD8 naive took two and CD8 memory one.

Terminally differentiated effector memory CD45RA+ cells were left out of the naive CD8 fraction, which was CD45RO-negative and positively selected for CCR7. V was cut by 6 bases and J by 1 base, with 25 bases left in between. The CDR3 is made up of 19 amino acids. CDR1 SGHNT and CDR2 YYREEE come from the germline V gene (reference sequence). Study-wide results and limits: As a rule, naive subsets had a larger estimated richness than memory subsets. Clonotype sharing across donors was expected to vary with sequencing depth.

Clones were sequenced by immunoSEQ multiplex PCR, and TCRdb holds only the in-frame ones, with some missing. The sample carries some 2 million clones, approximately 95% recorded once. The sequenced sample consisted of naive CD8+ T cells sorted from blood. The chain links TRBV5-4 to TRBJ2-2, with D tentatively TRBD2 (6 bases). This TCR was sampled from a man aged 18 to 29 in good health. CDR3 sequence reads: CASTPSGAGPEWNTGELFF. CDR3 nucleotides: TGTGCCAGCACCCCCTCCGGCGCGGGGCCCGAATGGAACACCGGGGAGCTGTTTTTT.